Listed here is a single T cell receptor beta chain. The antigen it recognizes is unknown. No much larger clonotype is one base removed from it; base qualities were not supplied. The meaning of the sample's time point label: cycle 1 day 1 (C1D1), immediately before nivolumab initiation. Every trial patient had relapsed after autologous stem cell transplantation, and cohorts A, B and C differed in prior brentuximab vedotin exposure. The trial cohort included 45 to 65 patients with relapsed/refractory classical Hodgkin lymphoma, and each patient had a best overall response of complete response, partial response or progressive disease. In the multi-cohort phase II CheckMate 205 trial, trial patients received single-agent nivolumab. An independent review committee assessed best overall response by applying the 2007 International Working Group response criteria. Trial PBMCs were collected immediately before nivolumab initiation (C1D1) and during therapy at cycle 2 day 1 and cycle 4 day 1. Peripheral blood was collected in 8 mL Vacutainer Cell Preparation Tubes, from which PBMCs were isolated by centrifugation and then cryopreserved.

Genomic DNA was extracted with the Qiagen DNeasy kit from unsorted PBMCs and from negatively selected CD4+ and CD8+ fractions. TCR beta CDR3 regions were amplified by immunoSEQ multiplex PCR using primers annealing to V and J segments. Amplification bias was minimized using a synthetic immune receptor repertoire, and residual bias was removed computationally after sequencing. The authors' analysis ran thus. Repertoire diversity was quantified as the Shannon entropy index using custom Python scripts. Unsorted, CD4+ and CD8+ repertoires were analyzed separately, except for combined analyses in which CD4+ and CD8+ sequences were merged in silico. Clonal expansion was defined as at least a 2-fold frequency increase after treatment relative to C1D1, with a pseudocount of 0.5 for undetected baseline clones. Clones with 0 or 1 copy at C1D1 were classified as singleton clones, and clones with 2 or more copies were classified as non-singleton clones. Clones expanded in unsorted samples were labelled as CD4+, CD8+ or unknown by matching protein sequences in sorted samples from the same patient. Wilcoxon tests on paired samples were used to test changes in diversity from C1D1 to C4D1. Entries here come from immuneACCESS through TCRdb and include only in-frame sequences with V and J called. Some clones fail to appear in such tables; in the studies checked, an unresolved V gene covers under half of the shortfall, and the cause of the remainder is unknown. V, J and clone size were drawn from that table, and D and trimming were deduced from the DNA. A total of about 13,000 clones appear in this sample, over 75% of them only once. The ten biggest clones cover under 30% of the sample.

This entry belongs to a study of PD-1 blockade in classical Hodgkin lymphoma (dated by TCRdb to the early 2020s). Some background on the complete study: Nivolumab dosing was 3 mg/kg intravenously every 2 weeks, continuing until either disease progression or unacceptable toxicity. The study used CyTOF and TCR beta sequencing to define a peripheral blood immune signature of response to PD-1 blockade in classical Hodgkin lymphoma. The research as a whole found: The study was limited to a single clinical trial cohort, and causes of repertoire differences, possibly disease activity or prior therapy, remained undefined. Baseline TCR diversity was reported to be lower in newly diagnosed patients than in healthy donors and to be lower still in relapsed/refractory patients. A significant rise by C4D1 was seen in CD4+ but not CD8+ TCR diversity (p=0.0027 vs p=0.16), with the rise being most apparent in complete responders (p=0.02). Trial patients with a complete response had baseline diversity similar to that of newly diagnosed patients, while partial responders and progressors had significantly lower diversity. Patients starting nivolumab less than 1 year after ASCT had lower diversity and were excluded from later analyses to avoid confounding by immune reconstitution.

V loses 5 bases, J loses 2 bases, and the germline ends lie 18 bases apart. Spanning cysteine to phenylalanine, the CDR3 consists of 16 amino acids. Kept here is only the CDR3 DNA, which spans 48 bases and is read in frame from base 1. Based on the germline V gene (reference sequence), the CDR1 and CDR2 sequences are SGHAT and FQDESV. This specimen consisted of peripheral blood mononuclear cells (PBMCs), obtained at baseline. The rearranged segments are TRBV11-1 and TRBJ1-1, with no reliable assignment of the D segment. The source of this sequence is a human donor with classical Hodgkin lymphoma. The DNA sequence reads TGTGCCAGCAGCCATTTTAAGTGGGAGGTAAACACTGAAGCTTTCTTT. Its protein is CASSHFKWEVNTEAFF. The reference TRBV11-1 and TRBJ1-1 proteins fill in what lies around the CDR3, so the full variable domain reads EAEVAQSPRYKITEKSQAVAFWCDPISGHATLYWYRQILGQGPELLVQFQDESVVDDSQLPKDRFSAERLKGVDSTLKIQPAELGDSAMYLCASSHFKWEVNTEAFFGQGTRLTVV.